The rows below give T cell receptor beta chains drawn from one sample of a study of T cell responses to AZD1222 COVID-19 vaccine. Produced via immunoSEQ multiplex PCR; TCRdb's table is partial and in-frame only. The repertoire consists of over 120,000 clones, with 92% occurring once and the leading ten covering 3% to 4%. The input for sequencing was peripheral blood, taken 28 days after the second AZD1222 dose. These receptors were taken from an adult who received the AZD1222 COVID-19 vaccine. CDR3s include the opening cysteine and the closing phenylalanine or tryptophan. The D gene is left open where the match is weak. Part of the rows lack a size; the others show once, few, many or a class for expanded clones.

J gene | clone size | D gene | V gene | CDR3 DNA | CDR3 protein
TRBJ1-5 | - | - | TRBV19 | TGTGCCAGTAGTATAGTGGGGCAGGGCAACAATCAGCCCCAGCATTTT | CASSIVGQGNNQPQHF
TRBJ2-7 | - | TRBD2 | TRBV6-2/TRBV6-3 | TGTGCCAGCAGTTACAGTCGTCTAGCGGTGTACGAGCAGTACTTC | CASSYSRLAVYEQYF
TRBJ1-2 | - | - | TRBV11-2 | TGTGCCAGCAGCCGGGACACTGCTAACTATGGCTACACCTTC | CASSRDTANYGYTF
TRBJ1-5 | - | - | TRBV24-1 | TGTGCCACCCACCGGGCAGGGTGGCAGCCCCAGCATTTT | CATHRAGWQPQHF
TRBJ2-3 | - | - | TRBV25-1 | TGTGCCAGCAGTGCGGTTAGCAGGGAAGAATCCACAGATACGCAGTATTTT | CASSAVSREESTDTQYF
TRBJ2-7 | few | - | TRBV6-5 | TGTGCCAGCAGACGGCCCGGGGAACGCCACGAGCAGTACTTC | CASRRPGERHEQYF
TRBJ2-1 | - | - | TRBV9 | TGTGCCAGCAGCCCCCACCCTATTAGCGATAGCTCCTACAATGAGCAGTTCTTC | CASSPHPISDSSYNEQFF
TRBJ2-1 | - | - | TRBV5-1 | TGCGCCAGCAGCTTCACCAGGATTAGCTCCTACAATGAGCAGTTCTTC | CASSFTRISSYNEQFF
TRBJ1-2 | - | - | TRBV5-4 | TGTGCCAGCGTACGGGGGGCGCGTGAATATGGCTACACCTTC | CASVRGAREYGYTF
TRBJ2-7 | few | - | TRBV3-1/TRBV3-2 | TGTGCCAGCAGCCAAGTTGGTTCAGAGCAGTACTTC | CASSQVGSEQYF
TRBJ2-7 | - | TRBD1 | TRBV19 | TGTGCCAGTAGTACCCGGGACAGGGTATACGAGCAGTACTTC | CASSTRDRVYEQYF
TRBJ2-1 | once | - | TRBV3-1/TRBV3-2 | TGTGCCAGCAGCAAAACGCCCTACTCGAGCTACAATGAGCAGTTCTTC | CASSKTPYSSYNEQFF
TRBJ2-2 | - | TRBD1 | TRBV5-1 | TGCGCCAGCAGCTTTGGACAGGGGCATGGCGGGGAGCTGTTTTTT | CASSFGQGHGGELFF
TRBJ1-4 | - | - | TRBV21-1 | TGTGCCAGCAGCAAAGTGGGACAGCCATTTAATGAAAAACTGTTTTTT | CASSKVGQPFNEKLFF
TRBJ2-7 | - | - | TRBV28 | TGTGCCATCGGACAGAGAGGCTACGAGCAGTACTTC | CAIGQRGYEQYF
TRBJ1-2 | many | TRBD1 | TRBV3-1/TRBV3-2 | TGTGCCAGCAGCCATACTGACAGGGCCCCTAACTATGGCTACACCTTC | CASSHTDRAPNYGYTF
TRBJ2-3 | - | TRBD2 | TRBV15 | TGTGCCACCAGCATCCGGACTAGATCTAGCACAGATACGCAGTATTTT | CATSIRTRSSTDTQYF
TRBJ1-2 | - | - | TRBV19 | TGTGCCAGTAGTACCGACAAGCGAACTAACTATGGCTACACCTTC | CASSTDKRTNYGYTF
TRBJ1-5 | - | - | TRBV7-2 | TGTGCCAGCAGCTTATGGGTACGGGCCGGGAGCAATCAGCCCCAGCATTTT | CASSLWVRAGSNQPQHF
TRBJ2-7 | once | TRBD2 | TRBV27 | TGTGCCAGCAGTGGCTGGGGGAGGGCCTCCTACGAGCAGTACTTC | CASSGWGRASYEQYF
TRBJ1-2 | - | - | TRBV20-1 | TGCAGTGCTGGGGGACGGCTTGGCTACACCTTC | CSAGGRLGYTF
TRBJ2-7 | - | - | TRBV6-2/TRBV6-3 | TGTGCCAGCAGTTACTCAGTGGGGGCAACCTACGAGCAGTACTTC | CASSYSVGATYEQYF
TRBJ2-7 | - | - | TRBV5-6 | TGTGCCAGCAGCCCAGGACCTCGCTACGAGCAGTACTTC | CASSPGPRYEQYF
TRBJ2-2 | - | - | TRBV30 | TGTGCCTGGAGTGCAGGGCATCTGGCGAACACCGGGGAGCTGTTTTTT | CAWSAGHLANTGELFF
TRBJ2-2 | few | TRBD1 | TRBV3-1/TRBV3-2 | TGTGCCAGCAGCCAAGTAGGGACAGGGGTTACCGGGGAGCTGTTTTTT | CASSQVGTGVTGELFF
TRBJ2-3 | few | - | TRBV12-5 | TGTGCTAGTGGTTCCCAAGACATCGCTTCCCGTCTCACAGATACGCAGTATTTT | CASGSQDIASRLTDTQYF
TRBJ2-5 | - | - | TRBV6-2/TRBV6-3 | TGTGCCAGCAGTACCCGAATTTTCCAGTCCAGTGAGACCCAGTACTTC | CASSTRIFQSSETQYF
TRBJ2-7 | - | - | TRBV15 | TGTGCCACCAGCAAAGAGACAGGGAGGAACGAGCAGTACTTC | CATSKETGRNEQYF
TRBJ2-1 | - | - | TRBV27 | TGTGCCAGCAGTCCCACTAGAGCGGGCTACAATGAGCAGTTCTTC | CASSPTRAGYNEQFF
TRBJ2-7 | - | - | TRBV2 | TGTGCCAGCAGTGAAGCCCAGGGACCCTACGAGCAGTACTTC | CASSEAQGPYEQYF
TRBJ2-5 | - | - | TRBV4-1 | TGCGCCAGCTCCGTATACCCCCAAGAGACCCAGTACTTC | CASSVYPQETQYF
TRBJ1-4 | few | TRBD1 | TRBV6-5 | TGTGCCAGCACTGCAGGGACAGTCAATGAAAAACTGTTTTTT | CASTAGTVNEKLFF